Following are 27 T cell receptor beta chains from one sample sequenced in a study of CD8+ T cells in alopecia areata. Treatment meaning: oral pan-JAK inhibitor, 5-10 mg twice daily. Sequencing used cDNA as its template, made by extracting RNA and reverse transcribing it. Profiled with immunoSEQ multiplex PCR; TCRdb holds only in-frame clones, not every one. The table has roughly 200,000 clones, roughly 50% seen once. The source was CD8+ T cells sorted from blood, collected at week 24, from a patient treated with tofacitinib. Receptor source: a human donor with alopecia areata.

The genes are TRBV14 and TRBJ2-3, with TRBD2 as a possible D gene (6 bases). The CDR3 has 18 residues. Germline V lookup: CDR1 SGHDN, CDR2 FVKESK. Trimming stripped 1 base from V and 5 bases from J, with 22 bases between. The CDR3 sequence: CASSQVPPSVGGGDTQYF. CDR3 DNA: TGTGCCAGCAGCCAAGTACCCCCCTCGGTTGGGGGAGGAGATACGCAGTATTTT.

The chain couples TRBV5-6 to TRBJ2-7, with D perhaps matching TRBD1 (5 bases). Between the trimmed V and J ends, which lost 0 bases and 5 bases, there was a span of 9 bases. CDR3 length: 13 amino acids. Germline V gene sequence: CDR1 SGHDT, CDR2 YYEEEE. The CDR3 loop is CASSLERTHEQYF. CDR3 in DNA: TGTGCCAGCAGCTTGGAACGGACACACGAGCAGTACTTC.

The chain combines TRBV30 with TRBJ2-2; D is ambiguous. The V gene's germline CDR1 is GTSNPN and CDR2 SVGIG (reference sequence). V gave up 4 bases and J gave up 7 bases, with 7 bases separating them. This CDR3 has 11 amino acids. The CDR3 region has the DNA TGTGCCTGGAATAAAGGCGGGGAGCTGTTTTTT. It translates to CAWNKGGELFF. The full variable domain, completed using reference TRBV30 and TRBJ2-2, is SQTIHQWPATLVQPVGSPLSLECTVEGTSNPNLYWYRQAAGRGLQLLFYSVGIGQISSEVPQNLSASRPQDRQFILSSKKLLLSDSGFYLCAWNKGGELFFGEGSRLTVL.

The CDR3 region is CASSWIRGTTSEAFF. In DNA form, the CDR3 reads TGTGCCAGCAGCTGGATCAGGGGGACCACAAGTGAAGCTTTCTTT. V gene TRBV11-2 combines with J gene TRBJ1-1; 7 bases agree with TRBD1. The CDR3 runs 15 residues. Trimming cost V 4 bases and J 7 bases; bases outside gene matches: 12. From germline, CDR1 is SGHAT and CDR2 FQNNGV.

This clone has just a few counts. This chain uses TRBV29-1 with TRBJ2-3; D may be TRBD1 (5 bases). The CDR3 covers 15 residues. The V end lost 7 bases, the J end lost 1 base, and 18 bases lay between the germline ends. Germline CDR1 SQVTM, CDR2 ANQGSEA. DNA for the CDR3: TGCAGCGCCGTTCTTGGGGCCTCGGGCACAGATACGCAGTATTTT. Amino acid sequence: CSAVLGASGTDTQYF.

This clone was seen more than once but under ten times. V is TRBV29-1 and J is TRBJ2-3; TRBD2 agrees at 14 bases. The CDR3 runs to 18 residues. Germline lookup yields CDR1 SQVTM and CDR2 ANQGSEA. The ends lost 7 bases at V and 2 bases at J; junction bases unmatched: 14. The CDR3 is CSGWGLAGDKKDTDTQYF. As DNA, the CDR3 is TGCAGCGGCTGGGGACTAGCGGGGGATAAAAAGGACACAGATACGCAGTATTTT.

The genes are TRBV7-9 and TRBJ2-7, with 11 bases identical to TRBD1. This CDR3 contains 14 residues. The ends lost 4 bases at V and 3 bases at J; junction bases unmatched: 2. Per germline, CDR1 SEHNR and CDR2 FQNEAQ (reference sequence). In DNA, the CDR3 is TGTGCCAGCAGCTCGGACAGGGGGCACTACGAGCAGTACTTC. It yields the protein CASSSDRGHYEQYF.

This clone was recorded a few times. The rearrangement links TRBV4-1 to TRBJ2-1; either TRBD1 or TRBD2 may supply D (6 bases each). V was trimmed by 0 bases and J by 10 bases, leaving 16 bases between them. Germline loops: CDR1 MGHRA, CDR2 YSYEKL. The CDR3 covers 15 residues. CDR3 DNA: TGCGCCAGCAGCCAAGATGGAGGGGGGATCGACGAGCAGTTCTTC. It specifies CASSQDGGGIDEQFF.

The genes are TRBV13 and TRBJ1-4; perhaps TRBD1 as D (5 bases). The V end lost 0 bases, the J end lost 7 bases, and 12 bases lay between the germline ends. This CDR3 spans 15 amino acids. In germline, CDR1 is PRHDT, CDR2 FYEKMQ (reference sequence). CDR3 loop: CASSLGVEGFEKLFF. In DNA, the CDR3 is TGTGCCAGCAGCTTAGGAGTGGAGGGGTTTGAAAAACTGTTTTTT.

The table lists this clone with a few counts. The chain is built from TRBV4-3 and TRBJ1-2, with D possibly matching TRBD1 (6 bases). The V end was cut by 0 bases, the J end by 3 bases, with 11 bases between. From germline, CDR1 is LGHNA and CDR2 YSLEER. This CDR3 is 15 amino acids long. The CDR3 protein is CASSQDFGQHYGYTF. Here the CDR3 DNA reads TGCGCCAGCAGCCAAGATTTCGGACAGCACTATGGCTACACCTTC.

V and J are TRBV11-3 and TRBJ2-1; possibly TRBD2 for D (5 bases). There are 15 residues in the CDR3. V was trimmed by 5 bases and J by 8 bases, leaving 19 bases between them. CDR1 is SGHNT and CDR2 is YENEEA in the germline V gene. DNA of the CDR3: TGTGCCAGCAGCGCACGGGAAAGTATTTGGGATGAGCAGTTCTTC. Translation: CASSARESIWDEQFF.

The rearrangement links TRBV19 to TRBJ1-1; D gene uncertain. This CDR3 has 13 residues. Per the germline V gene, CDR1 is LNHDA and CDR2 is SQIVND (reference sequence). V was pared by 5 bases and J by 5 bases, with 12 bases between. The CDR3 DNA follows: TGTGCCAGTAGTCTAAGCCTGCGAACTGAAGCTTTCTTT. The encoded protein is CASSLSLRTEAFF.

This clone showed up just a few times. The chain uses TRBV4-2 and TRBJ2-6, with D unclear. Trimming took off 2 bases at V and 4 bases at J, with 12 bases between the two ends. The CDR3 is 16 residues long. The germline V gene encodes CDR1 LGHNA and CDR2 YNFKEQ. CDR3 residues: CASSQPSFGGANVLTF. CDR3 nucleotide sequence: TGTGCCAGCAGCCAACCCTCTTTCGGGGGGGCCAACGTCCTGACTTTC.

This chain links TRBV10-3 with TRBJ2-7; D is possibly TRBD1 or TRBD2 (5 bases each). CDR3 length: 15 residues. V lost 6 bases, J lost 1 base, and 16 bases lay in between. CDR1 ENHRY and CDR2 SYGVKD come from the germline V gene. CDR3 amino acids: CAISWTLGSSYEQYF. Written as DNA, the CDR3 is TGTGCCATCAGCTGGACATTGGGGAGTTCCTACGAGCAGTACTTC.

The chain has TRBV27 and TRBJ1-6; D possibly corresponds to TRBD1 (5 bases). This CDR3 is built from 15 residues. V was pared by 7 bases and J by 7 bases, with 17 bases between. The germline gives CDR1 MNHEY, CDR2 SMNVEV (reference sequence). DNA for the CDR3: TGTGCCAGCACCGTGGCGGGCGAGGGGAATTCACCCCTCCACTTT. Translated, it gives CASTVAGEGNSPLHF.

As for this clone: Other DNA variants within this sample encode the same CDR3. The chain recombines TRBV30 with TRBJ1-1; D is unclear. Germline CDR1 GTSNPN, CDR2 SVGIG (reference sequence). The length of the CDR3 is 12 residues. V was shortened by 2 bases and J by 3 bases, with 7 bases between the two germline ends. This CDR3 is CAWSPADTEAFF. CDR3 sequence (DNA): TGTGCCTGGAGTCCAGCCGACACTGAAGCTTTCTTT. Based on the CDR3 plus reference TRBV30 and TRBJ1-1, the full variable domain is SQTIHQWPATLVQPVGSPLSLECTVEGTSNPNLYWYRQAAGRGLQLLFYSVGIGQISSEVPQNLSASRPQDRQFILSSKKLLLSDSGFYLCAWSPADTEAFFGQGTRLTVV.

This clone was seen a handful of times. The chain recombines TRBV11-2 with TRBJ2-7, with D uncertain. Trimming removed 3 bases from V and 1 base from J, with 4 bases in between. Germline V gene sequence: CDR1 SGHAT, CDR2 FQNNGV. The CDR3 totals 12 residues. The CDR3 is CASSLSSYEQYF. DNA of the CDR3: TGTGCCAGCAGCTTGAGTTCCTACGAGCAGTACTTC.

The chain is built from TRBV4-1 and TRBJ2-7, with 10 nucleotides matching TRBD2. This CDR3 region has 15 residues. V lost 1 base and J lost 3; bases outside the gene matches: 3. Looked up from germline, CDR1 is MGHRA and CDR2 is YSYEKL. Here the CDR3 reads CASSQGSSGGYEQYF. CDR3 bases: TGCGCCAGCAGCCAAGGTTCTAGCGGGGGCTACGAGCAGTACTTC.

This clone came up once. This sequence joins TRBV5-6 and TRBJ1-5; TRBD1 aligns across 7 bases. The CDR3 has 16 residues. Trimming took 0 bases from V and 1 from J; bases not matched to a gene: 4. Per germline, CDR1 SGHDT and CDR2 YYEEEE. This CDR3 is CASSLDRGGSNQPQHF. In DNA form, the CDR3 reads TGTGCCAGCAGCTTGGACAGGGGAGGCAGCAATCAGCCCCAGCATTTT. Full variable domain (outside the CDR3, taken from reference TRBV5-6 and TRBJ1-5): DAGVTQSPTHLIKTRGQQVTLRCSPKSGHDTVSWYQQALGQGPQFIFQYYEEEERQRGNFPDRFSGHQFPNYSSELNVNALLLGDSALYLCASSLDRGGSNQPQHFGDGTRLSIL.

CDR3 in DNA: TGTGCCAGTAGTTTCTCCAGGGAAGTCAACTATGGCTACACCTTC. Protein: CASSFSREVNYGYTF. The chain combines TRBV19 with TRBJ1-2; TRBD1 is a possible D gene (5 bases). Germline lookup yields CDR1 LNHDA and CDR2 SQIVND (reference sequence). The V and J ends lost 5 bases and 2 bases respectively, with 15 bases between them. The length of the CDR3 is 15 residues.

This chain joins TRBV9 and TRBJ2-3; D not resolved. Trimming took off 3 bases at V and 0 bases at J, with 11 bases between the two ends. The germline V gene has CDR1 SGDLS and CDR2 YYNGEE. The CDR3 extends over 15 amino acids. CDR3 amino acids: CASSALISSTDTQYF. CDR3 sequence (DNA): TGTGCCAGCAGCGCGTTGATTAGTAGCACAGATACGCAGTATTTT.

J is TRBJ2-7 and V is TRBV27; D might be TRBD1 (6 bases). CDR1 is MNHEY and CDR2 is SMNVEV in the germline V gene (reference sequence). The CDR3 consists of 18 residues. Trimming removed 4 bases from V and 0 bases from J, with 22 bases in between. This CDR3 is CASSWRAYDRSTSYEQYF. CDR3 bases: TGTGCCAGCAGTTGGCGGGCCTATGACAGGTCAACCTCCTACGAGCAGTACTTC.

This chain links TRBV5-1 with TRBJ2-3; TRBD2 is a possible D gene (5 bases). The CDR3 loop spans 14 amino acids. V was clipped by 4 bases and J by 5 bases, with 14 bases between them. Germline CDR1 reads SGHRS; CDR2 reads YFSETQ. The CDR3: CASSLRRLEDTQYF. CDR3 in DNA: TGCGCCAGCAGCCTCCGGAGGTTAGAAGATACGCAGTATTTT.

V is TRBV19 and J is TRBJ1-6; D is undetermined. In germline, CDR1 is LNHDA, CDR2 SQIVND (reference sequence). The CDR3 is 17 amino acids. The V end lost 4 bases, the J end lost 8 bases, and 21 bases lay between the germline ends. The CDR3, as DNA: TGTGCCAGTAGTACACCAACCACGGACGGAGTTGATTCACCCCTCCACTTT. Translated, it gives CASSTPTTDGVDSPLHF.

This rearrangement joins TRBV12-5 to TRBJ2-7, with D unresolved. Trimming left V 1 base short and J 1 base short, with 5 bases between. This CDR3 spans 13 amino acids. Germline values: CDR1 LGHNT, CDR2 FRNRAP. In nucleotides, the CDR3 is TGTGCTAGTGGTTTGGGGGAATCCTACGAGCAGTACTTC. This encodes CASGLGESYEQYF.

The chain employs TRBV27 and TRBJ2-3, with 11 positions matching TRBD2. J was trimmed by 1 base and V by 2 bases; bases with no gene match: 5. CDR1 is MNHEY and CDR2 is SMNVEV in the germline V gene (reference sequence). The CDR3 spans 17 residues. Here the CDR3 reads CASSLLALAGGTDTQYF. The CDR3, as DNA: TGTGCCAGCAGTTTACTGGCACTAGCGGGGGGCACAGATACGCAGTATTTT.

The chain links TRBV18 to TRBJ1-1; D uncertain. Germline V CDR1 and CDR2: KGHSH, LQKENI. With 3 bases removed from V and 1 base from J, the gap between germline ends came to 6 bases. This CDR3 comprises 13 residues. This CDR3 reads CASSPTANTEAFF. The CDR3, as DNA: TGTGCCAGCTCACCTACGGCGAACACTGAAGCTTTCTTT. Together with reference TRBV18 and TRBJ1-1, the CDR3 gives the full variable domain: NAGVMQNPRHLVRRRGQEARLRCSPMKGHSHVYWYRQLPEEGLKFMVYLQKENIIDESGMPKERFSAEFPKEGPSILRIQQVVRGDSAAYFCASSPTANTEAFFGQGTRLTVV.